Detailed here is one T cell receptor (beta chain). TCRdb keeps only in-frame clones here, not all; method: immunoSEQ multiplex PCR. This table holds about 56,000 clones, 80% to 85% found once. These data belong to a study of blood T cell repertoires in COVID-19. Whole-study context: Samples representing acute and convalescent COVID-19 were sourced from the United States, Italy and Spain.

CDR3 length: 14 amino acids. V was pared by 3 bases and J by 2 bases, with 12 bases between. CDR1 is SGHRS and CDR2 is YFSETQ in the germline V gene. The specimen sequenced was peripheral blood. The chain uses TRBV5-1 and TRBJ2-7; tentative D call: TRBD1 (6 bases). This receptor was identified in a woman aged 80 or over with acute or convalescent COVID-19. This CDR3 is CASSSGQLPYEQYF. CDR3 nucleotide sequence: TGCGCCAGCAGCTCCGGACAGCTCCCCTACGAGCAGTACTTC. The variable domain in full, completed from reference TRBV5-1 and TRBJ2-7, reads KAGVTQTPRYLIKTRGQQVTLSCSPISGHRSVSWYQQTPGQGLQFLFEYFSETQRNKGNFPGRFSGRQFSNSRSEMNVSTLELGDSALYLCASSSGQLPYEQYFGPGTRLTVT.